What follows are 25 T cell receptor beta chains derived from one specimen sequenced in a study of breast tumors, draining lymph nodes, adjacent tissues. Via MiXCR, TCRdb re-called the multiplex PCR reads, giving one row per CDR3 protein. Of about 180,000 distinct CDR3 sequences in the sample, 30% to 35% were seen once. Breast cancer patients provided tissue from their axillary draining lymph nodes. Sequencing was done on a sample of axillary lymph node tissue. The source of these receptors is a female donor with breast cancer. Some clones in this sample may be carry-over from other donors' samples.

This chain links TRBV28 with TRBJ1-6; D is unclear. V was clipped by 7 bases and J by 0 bases, with 10 bases between them. This CDR3 has 15 amino acids. From germline, CDR1 is MDHEN and CDR2 SYDVKM. The CDR3 reads CASTQLCSYNSPLHF. The CDR3 bases are TGTGCCAGCACGCAGCTGTGCTCCTATAATTCACCCCTCCACTTT.

As concerns this clonotype: With a much larger clone just one base away, this may be a read error. This sequence joins TRBV12-3 or TRBV12-4 and TRBJ2-5; 13 nucleotides agree with TRBD2. The CDR3 has 15 amino acids. CDR3: CASSPTSGRYETQCF. DNA for the CDR3: TGTGCCAGCAGTCCGACTAGCGGGAGGTACGAGACCCAGTGCTTC.

There are many counts of this clonotype. CDR3 amino acids: CASSPINGGNTIYF. The CDR3 bases are TGTGCCAGCAGCCCGATAAACGGAGGAAACACCATATATTTT. The chain couples TRBV9 to TRBJ1-3; D remains ambiguous. V was clipped by 4 bases and J by 4 bases, with 12 bases between them. Germline CDR1 is SGDLS and CDR2 is YYNGEE. The CDR3 runs to 14 residues.

The chain carries TRBV6-5 and TRBJ1-6; D is uncertain. From germline, CDR1 is MNHEY and CDR2 SVGAGI. The CDR3 extends over 13 amino acids. The germline V and J ends were trimmed by 6 bases and 13 bases, with 16 bases remaining between them. Written as DNA, the CDR3 is TGTGCCAGCAGCCACACACCGGGGTCCCCCCTCCACTTT. Encoded protein: CASSHTPGSPLHF.

This clonotype has a count of ten or more. The V call is TRBV5-4, the J call TRBJ2-7; 12 bases fit TRBD2. In germline, CDR1 is SGHNT, CDR2 YYREEE (reference sequence). V dropped 5 bases and J dropped 5; count of bases not matched to a gene: 8. The CDR3 runs 15 residues. The CDR3 protein is CASSLRLAGAHEQYF. The CDR3 bases are TGTGCCAGCAGTCTCAGACTAGCGGGAGCCCACGAGCAGTACTTC. Full variable domain (remainder filled in from reference TRBV5-4 and TRBJ2-7): ETGVTQSPTHLIKTRGQQVTLRCSSQSGHNTVSWYQQALGQGPQFIFQYYREEENGRGNFPPRFSGLQFPNYSSELNVNALELDDSALYLCASSLRLAGAHEQYFGPGTRLTVT.

Many counts were recorded for this clonotype. This CDR3 reads CASSQEGPGQGAQVHGYTF. Written as DNA, the CDR3 is TGCGCCAGCAGCCAAGAGGGGCCGGGGCAGGGGGCTCAAGTGCATGGCTACACCTTC. The V and J genes are TRBV4-1 and TRBJ1-2; 8 bases fit TRBD1. CDR3 length: 19 amino acids. From germline, CDR1 is MGHRA and CDR2 YSYEKL. V shed 0 bases, J shed 6 bases, and the junction held 18 bases outside the gene matches.

Only a few counts were recorded for this clonotype. The chain has TRBV3-1 and TRBJ2-3; the match to TRBD2 covers 14 bases. This CDR3 region has 20 residues. V lost 3 bases and J lost 2; bases outside the gene matches: 13. Germline lookup yields CDR1 LGHDT and CDR2 YNNKEL (reference sequence). The CDR3 sequence: CASSHLAGLAGEPPTDTQYF. The CDR3, as DNA: TGTGCCAGCAGCCACCTCGCGGGACTAGCGGGGGAGCCACCCACAGATACGCAGTATTTT.

This clonotype was picked up many times. The gene calls are TRBV14 and TRBJ2-7; 9 positions match TRBD1. V gave up 4 bases and J gave up 4 bases; unmatched junction bases: 8. The CDR3 consists of 15 residues. Germline V gene sequence: CDR1 SGHDN, CDR2 FVKESK. The CDR3 DNA follows: TGTGCCAGCAGCCCCGACTGGGACAGGGTATACGAGCAGTACTTC. It codes for CASSPDWDRVYEQYF.

The chain recombines TRBV6-1 with TRBJ1-5; TRBD1 aligns across 10 bases. V shed 5 bases and J 4 bases; nucleotides not matched to a gene: 17. This CDR3 comprises 19 residues. CDR1 is MNHNS, CDR2 SASEGT, per germline. The CDR3 region has the DNA TGTGCCAGCAGTCAACGTAGAGGGGACAGGGGATTAATGAATCAGCCCCAGCATTTT. This codes for CASSQRRGDRGLMNQPQHF.

Regarding this clonotype: The junction and the germline gene differ at one end; a read error may be behind it. The chain combines TRBV6-5 with TRBJ2-2; TRBD2 matches at 9 bases. The CDR3 is 14 amino acids. CDR1 and CDR2 from the germline V gene are MNHEY and SVGAGI. CDR3 sequence (DNA): TGTGCCAGCAGTCGCGGGGGGGCCGCCGGTGAGCTGTTTTTT. Protein sequence: CASSRGGAAGELFF.

To note about this clonotype: Being one base from a much bigger clone, this may be a read error. CDR3 coding DNA: TGTGCCAGCAGCTTATTAGTCGGGGGGGAGCAGTCCTTC. Translation gives CASSLLVGGEQSF. V is TRBV11-1 and J is TRBJ2-1; 8 bases are shared with TRBD2. The CDR3 is 13 amino acids. Germline-derived CDR1 and CDR2 are SGHAT and FQDESV (reference sequence).

This chain joins TRBV27 and TRBJ1-5; 12 positions match TRBD2. The end of the DNA fits TRBJ2-3 better, so the J call may be wrong. This CDR3 has 19 residues. In germline, CDR1 is MNHEY, CDR2 SMNVEV (reference sequence). The CDR3 nucleotides are TGTGCCAGCAGCCTGGGGGCGACTAGCGGGAGATTAGGGCAAGATACGCAGTATTTT. Protein: CASSLGATSGRLGQDTQYF.

As for this clonotype: This CDR3 is missing its conserved last phenylalanine or tryptophan, likely due to a read error. The rearrangement uses TRBV20-1 and TRBJ2-3; 8 nucleotides align to TRBD2. The CDR3 is made up of 16 amino acids. After removal of 1 base from V and 4 bases from J, the junction contained 10 bases not matched to a gene. Germline V gene lookup returns CDR1 DFQATT and CDR2 SNEGSKA (reference sequence). CDR3 protein: CSARGRVAGYSDTQYL. DNA of the CDR3: TGCAGTGCTAGAGGGAGGGTAGCGGGATATTCAGATACGCAGTATCTT.

This clonotype was seen repeatedly, ten times or more. This chain uses TRBV4-2 with TRBJ2-7; 10 positions match TRBD2. CDR3 size: 15 residues. Germline V gives CDR1 LGHNA, CDR2 YNFKEQ. V trimming: 3 bases; J trimming: 6 bases; junction bases outside the gene matches: 8. The CDR3 DNA reads as TGTGCCAGCAGCCATATCAGCGGGAGGGCCATCGAGCAGTACTTC. This encodes CASSHISGRAIEQYF.

Concerning this clonotype: Germline is not matched at one junction end, which may reflect a read error. The genes are TRBV10-3 and TRBJ2-7; 13 bases match TRBD2. Germline CDR1 is ENHRY and CDR2 is SYGVKD. This CDR3 has 14 amino acids. CDR3 residues: CAIRTSGSWYGQYF. CDR3 bases: TGTGCCATCCGGACTAGCGGGAGTTGGTACGGGCAGTACTTC.

This clonotype was seen more than once but under ten times. One junction end does not reproduce the germline sequence, and a read error may be involved. V usage is TRBV9 and J usage is TRBJ2-1, with D maybe TRBD1 (7 bases). CDR1 and CDR2 from the germline V gene are SGDLS and YYNGEE. The CDR3 loop spans 15 amino acids. The CDR3 protein is CASSVGAGGNNEPFF. Here the CDR3 DNA reads TGTGCCAGCAGCGTAGGGGCAGGGGGGAATAATGAGCCGTTCTTC.

This clonotype was counted a few times. The chain uses TRBV12-3 or TRBV12-4 and TRBJ2-7; 9 bases agree with TRBD2. The V and J ends lost 6 bases and 0 bases, in that order; junction bases with no gene match: 9. The length of the CDR3 is 16 residues. The CDR3 coding sequence is TGTGCCAGCAGCAGACCAGCGGGAGGAGTCTCCTACGAGCAGTACTTC. Its translation: CASSRPAGGVSYEQYF.

This clonotype was observed at least ten times. DNA of the CDR3: TGTGCCACCAGCAGGGGGGACGGCCCCACTAATGAAAAACTGTTTTTT. Translation: CATSRGDGPTNEKLFF. This chain joins TRBV15 and TRBJ1-4, with TRBD1 as a possible D gene (5 bases). The germline CDR1 and CDR2 sequences are LNHNV and YYDKDF (reference sequence). The CDR3 is 16 amino acids. With 3 bases removed from V and 2 bases from J, the gap between germline ends came to 13 bases.

Many counts were recorded for this clonotype. The rearrangement uses TRBV11-2 and TRBJ2-1; the D is unclear. This CDR3 has 15 residues. V gave up 3 bases and J gave up 3 bases, with 12 bases separating them. Germline-derived CDR1 and CDR2 are SGHAT and FQNNGV. CDR3 nucleotides: TGTGCCAGCAGCTTTCTCGAAGACCACTACAATGAGCAGTTCTTC. Protein: CASSFLEDHYNEQFF.

This clonotype was observed a few times. The genes are TRBV6-5 and TRBJ1-2; D call uncertain. The CDR3 spans 14 residues. CDR1 and CDR2 from the germline V gene are MNHEY and SVGAGI. Trimming stripped 7 bases from V and 7 bases from J, with 19 bases between. This chain's CDR3 is CASNTGLTSGGYTF. The CDR3 nucleotides are TGTGCCAGCAATACCGGGCTAACCTCGGGTGGCTACACCTTC.

In this sample, this clonotype turned up many times. This chain links TRBV20-1 with TRBJ2-5, with 7 bases lining up with TRBD2. The J segment lost 5 bases and the V segment lost 6 bases, leaving 12 bases of the junction unmatched. The V gene's germline CDR1 is DFQATT and CDR2 SNEGSKA (reference sequence). The CDR3 extends over 14 amino acids. The CDR3 region is CSAPGTKSPETQYF. As DNA, the CDR3 is TGCAGTGCCCCAGGGACTAAATCGCCGGAGACCCAGTACTTC.

In its sample, this clonotype was seen many times. The gene calls are TRBV30 and TRBJ1-3, with D hard to call. This CDR3 has 14 residues. CDR1 is GTSNPN, CDR2 SVGIG, per germline (reference sequence). V was clipped by 1 base and J by 0 bases, with 7 bases between them. CDR3 DNA: TGTGCCTGGAGTGAAGGGTACTCTGGAAACACCATATATTTT. Amino acid sequence: CAWSEGYSGNTIYF.

This clonotype was counted at least ten times. The rearrangement links TRBV12-3 or TRBV12-4 to TRBJ2-7; no definite D call. With 8 bases removed from V and 6 bases from J, the gap between germline ends came to 14 bases. The CDR3 is 12 residues long. The CDR3 nucleotides are TGTGCCAGCGGGTGGACGCTGGGCGAGCAGTACTTC. This codes for CASGWTLGEQYF.

There are many counts of this clonotype. V usage is TRBV7-3 and J usage is TRBJ2-3, with 7 positions matching TRBD2. V gave up 5 bases and J gave up 2 bases; unmatched junction bases: 4. CDR3 length equals 14 residues. Germline CDR1 and CDR2: SGHTA and FQGTGA. CDR3 in DNA: TGTGCCAGCAGCCGCGGGGGACTCACAGATACGCAGTATTTT. It is translated as CASSRGGLTDTQYF.

In the case of this clonotype: A read error may account for a junction end that differs from germline. The genes are TRBV7-2 and TRBJ2-6; 8 positions agree with TRBD2. Germline-derived CDR1 and CDR2 are SGHTA and FQGNSA. The length of the CDR3 is 17 residues. The CDR3 bases are TGTGCCAGCAGCTTGGGACTAGATTTCTCTGGGGCCAACGTCCCGACTTTC. This codes for CASSLGLDFSGANVPTF.